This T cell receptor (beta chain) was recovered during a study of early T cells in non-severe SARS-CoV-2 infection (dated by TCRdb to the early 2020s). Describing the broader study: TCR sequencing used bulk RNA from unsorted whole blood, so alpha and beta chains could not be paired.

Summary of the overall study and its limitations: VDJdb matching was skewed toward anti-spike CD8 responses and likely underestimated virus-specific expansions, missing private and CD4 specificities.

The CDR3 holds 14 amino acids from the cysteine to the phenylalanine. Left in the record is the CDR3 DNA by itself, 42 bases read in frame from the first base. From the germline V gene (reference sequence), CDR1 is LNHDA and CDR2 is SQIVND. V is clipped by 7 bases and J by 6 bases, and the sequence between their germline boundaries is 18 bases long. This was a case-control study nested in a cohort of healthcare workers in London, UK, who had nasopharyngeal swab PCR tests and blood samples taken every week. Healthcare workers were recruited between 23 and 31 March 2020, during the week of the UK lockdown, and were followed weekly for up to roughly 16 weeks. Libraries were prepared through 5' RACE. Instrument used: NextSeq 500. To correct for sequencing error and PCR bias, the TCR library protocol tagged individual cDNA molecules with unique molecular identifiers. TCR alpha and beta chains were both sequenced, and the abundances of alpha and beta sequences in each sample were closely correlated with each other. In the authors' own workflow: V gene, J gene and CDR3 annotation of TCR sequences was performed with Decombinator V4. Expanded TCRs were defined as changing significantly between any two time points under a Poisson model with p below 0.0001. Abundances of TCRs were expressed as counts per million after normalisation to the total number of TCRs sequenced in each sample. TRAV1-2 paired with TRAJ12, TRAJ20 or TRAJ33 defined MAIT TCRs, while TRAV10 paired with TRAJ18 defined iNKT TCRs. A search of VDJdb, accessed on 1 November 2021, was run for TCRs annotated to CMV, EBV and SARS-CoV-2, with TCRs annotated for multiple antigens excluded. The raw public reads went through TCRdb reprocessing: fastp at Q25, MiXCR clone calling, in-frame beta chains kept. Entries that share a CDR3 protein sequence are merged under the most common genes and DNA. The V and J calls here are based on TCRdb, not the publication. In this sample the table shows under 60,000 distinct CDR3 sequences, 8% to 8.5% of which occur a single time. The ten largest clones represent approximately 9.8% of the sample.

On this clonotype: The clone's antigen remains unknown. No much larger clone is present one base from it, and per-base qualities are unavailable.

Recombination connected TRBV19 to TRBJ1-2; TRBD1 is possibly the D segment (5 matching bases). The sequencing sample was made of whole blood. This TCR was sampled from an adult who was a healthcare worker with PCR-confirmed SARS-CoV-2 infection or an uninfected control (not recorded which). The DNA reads TGTGCCAGTACTGACCCGGGGCCGGTACATGGCTACACCTTC. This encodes CASTDPGPVHGYTF.